A single sample gave rise to the 28 T cell receptor beta chains below, sequenced in a study of blood T cells in healthy people across ages. Primed by a sample-barcoded 5' primer and a J-beta primer mix, a second PCR proceeded for about 7 to 11 cycles. TCRdb re-analysed the 5' RACE reads in MiXCR, keeping a single row per CDR3 protein. The data contain 780,000 or so distinct CDR3 sequences, about 48% of them singletons. The sample consisted of blood. The receptors shown here come from a man older than 75 in good health.

The sample holds a few counts of this clonotype. This chain uses TRBV7-2 with TRBJ2-2; D is perhaps TRBD2 (6 bases). CDR3 length: 14 residues. Germline V gene lookup returns CDR1 SGHTA and CDR2 FQGNSA. The V gene lost 5 bases and the J gene lost 4 bases, with 11 bases spanning the gap. The CDR3 region is CASSLGRGTGELFF. For the CDR3, the DNA is TGTGCCAGCAGCCTCGGGAGAGGCACCGGGGAGCTGTTTTTT. Drawing the rest from reference TRBV7-2 and TRBJ2-2, the complete variable domain is GAGVSQSPSNKVTEKGKDVELRCDPISGHTALYWYRQSLGQGLEFLIYFQGNSAPDKSGLPSDRFSAERTGGSVSTLTIQRTQQEDSAVYLCASSLGRGTGELFFGEGSRLTVL.

The chain employs TRBV20-1 and TRBJ2-1, with 7 bases matching TRBD2. From germline, CDR1 is DFQATT and CDR2 SNEGSKA (reference sequence). V trimming: 0 bases; J trimming: 8 bases; junction bases outside the gene matches: 7. The length of the CDR3 is 14 residues. The DNA for the CDR3 is TGCAGTGCTAGAGATCCCTTAGCGGGCGATGAGCAGTTCTTC. It specifies CSARDPLAGDEQFF.

The V and J genes are TRBV30 and TRBJ2-1, with 9 bases that match TRBD2. This CDR3 contains 13 residues. Trimming cost V 8 bases and J 6 bases; bases outside gene matches: 8. From germline, CDR1 is GTSNPN and CDR2 SVGIG (reference sequence). Here the CDR3 DNA reads TGTGCCCGGGATAGCGGGAGAGGCAATGAGCAGTTCTTC. Translating gives CARDSGRGNEQFF.

The CDR3 sequence: CATSDPGGGSYNEQFF. DNA of the CDR3: TGTGCCACCAGTGATCCAGGGGGCGGGTCCTACAATGAGCAGTTCTTC. This chain links TRBV24-1 with TRBJ2-1; 8 positions match TRBD1. After removal of 3 bases from V and 1 base from J, the junction contained 4 bases not matched to a gene. Germline values: CDR1 KGHDR, CDR2 SFDVKD. The CDR3 is 16 residues long.

The V and J genes are TRBV29-1 and TRBJ1-2; the D is unclear. CDR1 is SQVTM, CDR2 ANQGSEA, per germline. This CDR3 region has 12 residues. V shed 4 bases and J shed 4 bases, with 10 bases lying between them. CDR3 coding DNA: TGCAGCGTTGGGGAAGTGGGCTATGGCTACACCTTC. It is translated as CSVGEVGYGYTF. Drawing the rest from reference TRBV29-1 and TRBJ1-2, the complete variable domain is SAVISQKPSRDICQRGTSLTIQCQVDSQVTMMFWYRQQPGQSLTLIATANQGSEATYESGFVIDKFPISRPNLTFSTLTVSNMSPEDSSIYLCSVGEVGYGYTFGSGTRLTVV.

This clonotype has more than one count but fewer than ten. The V and J genes are TRBV12-3 or TRBV12-4 and TRBJ1-4, with D perhaps matching TRBD1 (6 bases). V lost 5 bases, J lost 8 bases, and 18 bases lay in between. The CDR3 is 15 residues long. The CDR3 loop reads CASSLGRGAPEKLFF. In nucleotides, the CDR3 is TGTGCCAGCAGTCTTGGCAGGGGCGCCCCCGAAAAACTGTTTTTT.

V usage is TRBV14 and J usage is TRBJ2-3; no reliable D call. CDR3 length: 8 amino acids. Deletions cut 1 base from V and 14 bases from J, with 1 base between. Germline V CDR1 and CDR2: SGHDN, FVKESK. The CDR3 loop is CASSQGYF. CDR3 nucleotide sequence: TGTGCCAGCAGCCAAGGGTATTTT. Combining the CDR3 with reference TRBV14 and TRBJ2-3 gives the whole variable domain EAGVTQFPSHSVIEKGQTVTLRCDPISGHDNLYWYRRVMGKEIKFLLHFVKESKQDESGMPNNRFLAERTGGTYSTLKVQPAELEDSGVYFCASSQGYFGPGTRLTVL.

The J gene is TRBJ2-3, the V gene TRBV12-3 or TRBV12-4; D is possibly TRBD1 or TRBD2 (7 bases each). Trimming left V 9 bases short and J 14 bases short, with 27 bases between. The CDR3 has 14 residues. CDR3 region: CASYRDPRGGYAYF. In DNA, the CDR3 is TGTGCCAGTTACAGGGATCCCAGGGGGGGATACGCGTATTTT.

V is TRBV9 and J is TRBJ2-4, with TRBD1 matching over 11 bases. Judging by the DNA end, TRBJ2-7 fits better; the J call may be wrong. Germline CDR1 reads SGDLS; CDR2 reads YYNGEE. This CDR3 has 14 residues. The CDR3 coding sequence is TGTGCCAGCAGCGTAGTGGGACAGGGGGACGAGCAGTACTTC. This sequence encodes CASSVVGQGDEQYF.

This clonotype was found a few times. This chain connects TRBV24-1 to TRBJ2-2; no firm D call. This CDR3 spans 15 amino acids. V gave up 9 bases and J gave up 3 bases, with 16 bases separating them. CDR1 is KGHDR, CDR2 SFDVKD, per germline. CDR3 amino acids: CATAGPGYDTGELFF. The CDR3 DNA is TGTGCCACCGCCGGGCCAGGTTACGACACCGGGGAGCTGTTTTTT.

The chain combines TRBV20-1 with TRBJ2-5, with 8 bases lining up with TRBD2. V was clipped by 5 bases and J by 5 bases; unmatched bases: 7. Germline V CDR1 and CDR2: DFQATT, SNEGSKA (reference sequence). CDR3 size: 13 residues. The CDR3 DNA reads TGCAGTGCTTACCCGAGCGGGAGTGAGACCCAGTACTTC. This translates into CSAYPSGSETQYF.

At least ten counts were recorded for this clonotype. The V and J genes are TRBV10-3 and TRBJ2-1; D possibly corresponds to TRBD1 (6 bases). The CDR3 length is 15 residues. Germline CDR1 reads ENHRY; CDR2 reads SYGVKD. V lost 3 bases and J 5 bases, leaving 14 bases between the germline ends. For the CDR3, the DNA is TGTGCCATCAGTGATGACAGGTTCCCTGACAATGAGCAGTTCTTC. Its protein is CAISDDRFPDNEQFF.

In this sample, this clonotype turned up a few times. The chain joins TRBV12-5 to TRBJ2-5, with 7 bases lining up with TRBD1. The assigned J gene may be wrong: the sequence end matches TRBJ2-7 better. The CDR3 sequence is 12 residues long. CDR1 and CDR2 from the germline V gene are LGHNT and FRNRAP. The CDR3 DNA sequence: TGTGCTAGCGGGGACAGCCCCTACGAGCAGTACTTC. It codes for CASGDSPYEQYF.

J is TRBJ2-5 and V is TRBV29-1, with D possibly TRBD2 on 5 matching bases. The end of the DNA aligns better with TRBJ2-7, so the J call may be wrong. CDR1 SQVTM and CDR2 ANQGSEA come from the germline V gene. CDR3 length: 12 residues. CDR3 sequence: CSVSGGQYEQYF. For the CDR3, the DNA is TGCAGCGTCTCCGGCGGGCAGTACGAGCAGTACTTC.

This chain joins TRBV10-3 and TRBJ2-7; 7 nucleotides align to TRBD1. CDR1 is ENHRY and CDR2 is SYGVKD in the germline V gene. V trimming: 10 bases; J trimming: 3 bases; junction bases outside the gene matches: 12. This CDR3 is built from 14 residues. The CDR3 region has the DNA TGTGCCACAATGGGTCAGGGGGAAAACTACGAGCAGTACTTC. This encodes CATMGQGENYEQYF.

The chain combines TRBV29-1 with TRBJ2-5; 9 positions agree with TRBD1. Germline V CDR1 and CDR2: SQVTM, ANQGSEA. This CDR3 is built from 14 residues. The ends lost 3 bases at V and 5 bases at J; junction bases unmatched: 7. CDR3 sequence: CSVDGTGGAETQYF. CDR3 in DNA: TGCAGCGTTGATGGAACAGGGGGCGCGGAGACCCAGTACTTC.

This clonotype was counted only a few times. The chain combines TRBV20-1 with TRBJ2-1; 11 bases agree with TRBD2. The CDR3 loop spans 15 amino acids. V lost 1 base and J lost 10; bases outside the gene matches: 9. From germline, CDR1 is DFQATT and CDR2 SNEGSKA (reference sequence). CDR3: CSARVTSGSTDEQFF. The DNA for the CDR3 is TGCAGTGCTAGAGTTACTAGCGGGAGTACAGACGAGCAGTTCTTC.

This clonotype was counted between two and nine times. The gene calls are TRBV5-1 and TRBJ2-7; D gene uncertain. V lost 3 bases, J lost 0 bases, and 16 bases lay in between. CDR3 length: 16 residues. In germline, CDR1 is SGHRS, CDR2 YFSETQ. Here the CDR3 reads CASSSRLQTSSYEQYF. Written as DNA, the CDR3 is TGCGCCAGCAGCTCCCGACTTCAAACAAGCTCCTACGAGCAGTACTTC.

The genes are TRBV29-1 and TRBJ2-1; 11 bases map to TRBD1. The CDR3 is 14 residues long. Germline V gene sequence: CDR1 SQVTM, CDR2 ANQGSEA. The J segment lost 10 bases and the V segment lost 7 bases, leaving 12 bases of the junction unmatched. The CDR3, as DNA: TGCAGCGCCGTCCGGACAGGGGGCCCCAAGGAGCAGTTCTTC. It specifies CSAVRTGGPKEQFF.

The chain employs TRBV5-1 and TRBJ2-1; D is possibly TRBD1 or TRBD2 (5 bases each). The CDR3 totals 14 residues. Germline assignment: CDR1 SGHRS and CDR2 YFSETQ. Trimming took off 5 bases at V and 2 bases at J, with 11 bases between the two ends. CDR3 bases: TGCGCCAGCAGGGGGGTGGGCACCTACAATGAGCAGTTCTTC. It codes for CASRGVGTYNEQFF.

This clonotype was detected many times. The chain employs TRBV27 and TRBJ2-3; 13 nucleotides line up with TRBD2. The germline CDR1 and CDR2 sequences are MNHEY and SMNVEV (reference sequence). Trimming at V came to 5 bases and at J to 14 bases, leaving 13 bases not matched to a gene. This CDR3 is 15 amino acids long. CDR3 coding DNA: TGTGCCAGCAGTCCTAGGACTAGCGGGAGTGCCTACGCGTATTTT. Amino acids: CASSPRTSGSAYAYF.

The chain recombines TRBV5-1 with TRBJ1-1; 7 bases match TRBD1. The CDR3 sequence is 15 residues long. Germline loops: CDR1 SGHRS, CDR2 YFSETQ. The V gene end was trimmed by 4 bases and the J gene end by 4 bases; junction bases not matched to a gene: 10. The CDR3 region is CASSGPGGPVTEAFF. The CDR3 DNA reads as TGCGCCAGCAGCGGTCCAGGGGGACCCGTCACTGAAGCTTTCTTT.

The chain carries TRBV5-6 and TRBJ2-4; a possible D gene is TRBD2 (6 bases). The CDR3 runs 16 residues. Trimming shortened V by 2 bases and J by 4 bases, and 16 bases separated the two germline ends. Germline CDR1 is SGHDT and CDR2 is YYEEEE. CDR3 sequence: CASSFRQAGWKNIQYF. Written as DNA, the CDR3 is TGTGCCAGCAGCTTCCGGCAGGCGGGGTGGAAAAACATTCAGTACTTC.

This clonotype was observed a handful of times. The chain links TRBV3-1 to TRBJ2-7; weak D call: TRBD1 (6 bases). The germline V gene has CDR1 LGHDT and CDR2 YNNKEL (reference sequence). The CDR3 is 12 amino acids. V shed 4 bases and J shed 4 bases, with 8 bases lying between them. The CDR3 nucleotides read TGTGCCAGCAGCCGGACAGTTTACGAGCAGTACTTC. Encoded protein: CASSRTVYEQYF.

V is TRBV6-1 and J is TRBJ2-4, with D tentatively TRBD2 (6 bases). Germline-derived CDR1 and CDR2 are MNHNS and SASEGT. The V gene lost 3 bases and the J gene lost 13 bases, with 19 bases spanning the gap. The CDR3 totals 14 residues. CDR3 sequence: CASSEASRGYWQYF. Written as DNA, the CDR3 is TGTGCCAGCAGTGAGGCGAGCCGGGGGTATTGGCAGTACTTC.

The chain recombines TRBV7-9 with TRBJ2-5; 9 nucleotides align to TRBD2. CDR1 is SEHNR, CDR2 FQNEAQ, per germline (reference sequence). The trim removed 5 bases at V and 11 bases at J, leaving 15 bases unmatched. The CDR3 contains 15 residues. CDR3 region: CASSRSGSLGNEQYF. In DNA form, the CDR3 reads TGTGCCAGCAGCCGTAGCGGGAGCTTGGGCAATGAGCAGTACTTC. Together with reference TRBV7-9 and TRBJ2-5, the CDR3 gives the full variable domain: DTGVSQNPRHKITKRGQNVTFRCDPISEHNRLYWYRQTLGQGPEFLTYFQNEAQLEKSRLLSDRFSAERPKGSFSTLEIQRTEQGDSAMYLCASSRSGSLGNEQYFGPGTRLLVL.

In DNA form, the CDR3 reads TGTGCCAGCTCACCACGGGAAGGAGAGACCCAGTACTTC. The encoded protein is CASSPREGETQYF. The chain combines TRBV18 with TRBJ2-5; unclear D gene. The CDR3 is 13 amino acids. Germline V gene data show CDR1 as KGHSH and CDR2 as LQKENI. V was trimmed by 1 base and J by 4 bases, leaving 7 bases between them.

The genes are TRBV7-3 and TRBJ2-3, with a tentative D call TRBD1 (5 bases). Germline V gene lookup returns CDR1 SGHTA and CDR2 FQGTGA. The germline V and J ends were trimmed by 5 bases and 0 bases, with 12 bases remaining between them. The CDR3 has 15 residues. CDR3 sequence reads: CASSRGHSSTDTQYF. The CDR3 DNA reads as TGTGCCAGCAGCCGAGGACACTCTAGCACAGATACGCAGTATTTT.